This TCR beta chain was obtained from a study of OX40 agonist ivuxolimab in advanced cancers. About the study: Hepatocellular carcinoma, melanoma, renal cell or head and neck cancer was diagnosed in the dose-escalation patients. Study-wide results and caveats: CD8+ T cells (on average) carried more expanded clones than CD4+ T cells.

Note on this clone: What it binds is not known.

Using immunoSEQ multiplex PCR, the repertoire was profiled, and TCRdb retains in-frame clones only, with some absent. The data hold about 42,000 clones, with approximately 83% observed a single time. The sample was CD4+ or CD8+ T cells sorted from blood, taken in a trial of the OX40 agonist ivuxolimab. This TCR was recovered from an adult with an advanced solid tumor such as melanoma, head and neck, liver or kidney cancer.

CDR3 residues: CASSEAELAGNYNEQFF. The CDR3 region has the DNA TGTGCCAGCAGTGAAGCGGAACTAGCGGGGAATTACAATGAGCAGTTCTTC. This chain connects TRBV2 to TRBJ2-1, with TRBD2 identical over 10 bases. CDR3 length equals 17 residues. From germline, CDR1 is SNHLY and CDR2 FYNNEI. Losses at the gene ends were 0 bases for V and 4 bases for J; bases not matched to a gene: 6.